This T cell receptor (beta chain) comes out of a study of shared clonotypes between healthy human individuals (dated by TCRdb to 2018 to 2020). Background for the entire study: The cohort included three men and a couple of women between 18 and 49 years of age. For each donor, three plates each were used for CD4 naive and CD4 memory, two plates were used for CD8 naive, and one plate was used for CD8 memory. To estimate repertoire size and how much clonotype sharing occurs between individuals, the study deeply sequenced the blood TCR repertoires of roughly 5 healthy adults. Libraries were prepared and TCR repertoires were sequenced by different laboratories using diverse techniques, in order to increase sequencing depth and limit assay-specific biases. Each donor's leukapheresis produced roughly between roughly 0.85 and 9.5 billion PBMCs.

The paper's findings and limits, for the study overall: The genetic and exposure-history diversity represented was limited by the small number of donors. Compared with non-shared clonotypes, clonotypes shared by all four sorted-subset donors had higher generation probabilities. When a few donors were compared, the shared fraction of clonotypes was 5% to 6.5% for naive CD4, roughly 3.3% for naive CD8, 2% to 2.5% for memory CD4, and approximately 0.4% for memory CD8. Sampling was limited to blood, and TCR repertoires in tissue likely differ from TCR repertoires in blood. Based on pairwise subsampling, the degree of clonotype sharing among donors was expected to be affected by sequencing depth. Incomplete sequencing was indicated by rarefaction of sorted-subset datasets, despite the large sequencing depth. Naive subsets generally had larger estimated clonotype richness than memory subsets.

For the CD8 naive samples, CD45RO-negative cells were positively selected for CCR7, yielding a CD45RA+CCR7+ population from which TemRA cells were excluded. Donors were healthy HIV-negative adults with no recently reported acute infections or vaccinations. Only Caucasian adults living in Nashville, Tennessee, USA were represented among the donors. Blood was obtained by leukapheresis, after which PBMCs were separated by Ficoll-Histopaque density gradient centrifugation and cryopreserved in liquid nitrogen vapor phase. Purity and quantity of every magnetically sorted T cell population were checked by analytical flow cytometry. Genomic DNA was isolated from every sorted fraction and measured by UV absorbance on a Nanodrop 2000c. V sheds 7 bases and J sheds 10 bases, leaving 11 bases between their ends. The CDR3 spans 11 residues, from the cysteine through the phenylalanine. Of all the DNA, just the CDR3 is kept, 33 bases in frame from base 1. Per the germline V gene (reference sequence), LNHDA is the CDR1 and SQIVND is the CDR2.

TCR CDR3 regions were amplified from genomic DNA by multiplex PCR using the deep immunoSEQ assay. Extracted genomic DNA from each cell subset was spread evenly across all wells of several immunoSEQ 96-well plates, with each plate serving as a replicate. For sorted subsets, each replicate PCR was loaded with around 220 ng genomic DNA, equivalent to about 33,000 T cell genomes. The purified libraries were quantified using a Qubit 3.0 fluorometer, sized with a Bioanalyzer 2100, and then quantified again using the KAPA Library Quantification kit. A separate single-read 150-cycle Illumina NextSeq 550 flow cell was used to sequence each immunoSEQ 96-well plate. Per the authors' processing: Because the immunoSEQ output included only junctional sequences and no quality scores, the filtering could not be the same as the filtering used for full-length reads. Sequences were annotated with PyIR, a Python wrapper for IgBLAST v1.9, using IMGT germline references to assign V/J genes and CDR3. Reads were removed for weak V/J assignments (E-value above 1e-6), missing CDR3, stop codons, out-of-frame junctions, or ambiguous translated residues. A V3J clonotype was defined by an identical inferred V gene, J gene, and CDR3 amino acid sequence. Percentage overlap between repertoires was computed as shared unique clonotypes divided by the size of the smaller repertoire. Richness of each repertoire was evaluated using RTK rarefaction, the Chao1 estimator, and Recon v2.1 estimates of unobserved clonotypes. Generation probabilities were computed with OLGA for all TCRbeta clonotypes obtained by the gDNA method from a handful of donors. As stored in TCRdb, this immuneACCESS dataset retains in-frame rearrangements with V and J assigned. A fraction of the clones does not appear; measured against another copy, unresolved V genes explain less than half of the discrepancy, and the remainder lacks a known reason. The V and J calls and the clone size are those of that table, but D and trimming were determined from the DNA. The sample table lists about 2.1 million clones, about 93% of them with a count of one. The ten largest clones add up to about 1.6% of the sample.

About this clone itself: Its antigen target is currently unknown. Base quality data are lacking; no much larger clone is found one base away.

Recombination connected TRBV19 to TRBJ2-1; no confident D gene assignment can be made. This clonotype was obtained from a man between 18 and 29 years old in good health. Some clones in this sample may be carry-over from other donors' samples. The sequencing input was naive CD8+ T cells from PBMCs. What this sample's cell subset or site label stands for: CD45RA+CCR7+. The CDR3 in this case is CASMGNGEQFF. The nucleotide sequence is given as TGTGCCAGTATGGGAAACGGGGAGCAGTTCTTC.